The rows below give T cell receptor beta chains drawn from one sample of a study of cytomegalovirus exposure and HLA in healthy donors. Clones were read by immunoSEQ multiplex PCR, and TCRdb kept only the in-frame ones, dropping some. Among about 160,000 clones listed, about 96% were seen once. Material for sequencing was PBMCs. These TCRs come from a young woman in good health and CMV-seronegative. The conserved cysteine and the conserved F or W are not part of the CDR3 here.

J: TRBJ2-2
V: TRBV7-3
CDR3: ASSLPGHLNTGELF

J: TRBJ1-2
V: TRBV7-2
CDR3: ASSTGIGTGPGYT

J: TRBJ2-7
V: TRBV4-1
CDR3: ASSQVLSGGAYEQY

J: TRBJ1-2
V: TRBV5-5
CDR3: ASRLDRSGYT

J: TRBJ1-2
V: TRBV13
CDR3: ASSPGQGRWVGYT

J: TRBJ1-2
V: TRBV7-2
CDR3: ASSLGGYGYT

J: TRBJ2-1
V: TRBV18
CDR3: ASSKAVTGAGNEQF

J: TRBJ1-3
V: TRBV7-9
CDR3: ASSPPGQFSGNTIY

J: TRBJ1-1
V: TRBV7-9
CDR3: ASSFQWTENTEAF

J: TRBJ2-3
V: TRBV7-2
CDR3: ASSLGLAGDTQY

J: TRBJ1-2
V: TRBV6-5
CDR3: ASSYSSGVWSGYT

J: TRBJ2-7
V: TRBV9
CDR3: ASSVAPSGAGSYEQY

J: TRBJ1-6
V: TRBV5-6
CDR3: ASSFWRGSYNSPLH

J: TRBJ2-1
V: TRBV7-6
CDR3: ASSFRDRYNEQF

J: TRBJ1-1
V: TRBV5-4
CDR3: ASSTGFGTEAF

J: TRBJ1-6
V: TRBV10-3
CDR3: ANSQGMNSPLH

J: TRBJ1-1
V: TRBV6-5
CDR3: ASSTGLHTEAF

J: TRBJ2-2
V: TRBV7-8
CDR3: ASSLWQDTGELF

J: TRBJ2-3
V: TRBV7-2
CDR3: ASSYGLGRSTDTQY

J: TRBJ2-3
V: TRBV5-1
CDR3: ASRRGDFLGDTQY

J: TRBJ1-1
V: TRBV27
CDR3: ASSFEGWTEAF

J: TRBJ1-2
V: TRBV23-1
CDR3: ASSQFRLYT

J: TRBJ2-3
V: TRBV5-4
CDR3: ASSAGQNTDTQY

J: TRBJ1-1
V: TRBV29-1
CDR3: SVGGGRGTEAF